A selection of T cell receptor beta chains follows, all from one sample in a study of regulatory T cells in long-lasting Graves disease. A single record per CDR3 protein comes from TCRdb applying MiXCR to the multiplex PCR reads. The repertoire holds 600,000 to 800,000 distinct CDR3 sequences, with 30% as singletons. The material was peripheral blood mononuclear cells (PBMCs), obtained when the disease was refractory, from a patient treated with antithyroid drugs. Receptors were obtained from a female donor with Graves disease. Each CDR3 is given with its conserved first and last residue. Fields, in order: D gene, J gene, clone size, V gene, CDR3 DNA, CDR3 protein. A D gene is named only where the DNA matches it firmly. Clone size is stated in some rows and not others, as once, few, many or a class when expanded.

.,TRBJ1-1,few,TRBV5-1,TGCGCCAGCAGCCCCGGGCCGGTGAACACTGAAGCTTTCTTT,CASSPGPVNTEAFF
.,TRBJ1-2,.,TRBV24-1,TGTGCCACCAGTGATATGACACAAGATTATGGCTACACCTTC,CATSDMTQDYGYTF
.,TRBJ1-3,few,TRBV6-1,TGTGCCAGCAGTCGGGACTCTGGAAACACCATATATTTT,CASSRDSGNTIYF
.,TRBJ2-5,.,TRBV4-1,TGCGCCAGCAGCGCAGGGACTTACCAAGAGACCCAGTACTTC,CASSAGTYQETQYF
TRBD1,TRBJ1-2,.,TRBV20-1,TGCAGTGCCACACAGGGGCCTGATGGATTGTATGGCTACACCTTC,CSATQGPDGLYGYTF
.,TRBJ1-1,.,TRBV7-9,TGTGCCAGCAGCTCCTCAGGGAGCGCGGGCACTGAAGCTTTCTTT,CASSSSGSAGTEAFF
.,TRBJ2-7,.,TRBV3-1,TGTGCCAGCAGCCCGCGGGCAGGGGTGTTCTACGAGCAGTACTTC,CASSPRAGVFYEQYF
.,TRBJ1-2,few,TRBV12-3/TRBV12-4,TGTGCCAGCAGCCCAAACCGACGCTATGGCTACACCTTC,CASSPNRRYGYTF
TRBD2,TRBJ2-1,.,TRBV2,TGTGCCAGCAGTGAATCGGCGGGAGGTATACAGGAGCAGTTCTTC,CASSESAGGIQEQFF
.,TRBJ2-7,few,TRBV6-1,TGTGCCAGCAGATTCATGACAGGTGATCACTACGAGCAGTACTTC,CASRFMTGDHYEQYF
TRBD1,TRBJ1-2,many,TRBV20-1,TGCAGTGCTGACAGGGTGGGTGGCTACACCTTC,CSADRVGGYTF
.,TRBJ2-7,.,TRBV5-1,TGCGCCAGCAGCCAAAGGAAGGGGTCCTACGAGCAGTACTTC,CASSQRKGSYEQYF
TRBD1,TRBJ1-2,many,TRBV28,TGTGCCAGCAGTCCCCGGGACAGAAGCGGCTACACCTTC,CASSPRDRSGYTF
TRBD1,TRBJ2-1,.,TRBV28,TGTGCCAGCAGTCCCCAAAACAGGGGGACGGGCAATGAGCAGTTCTTC,CASSPQNRGTGNEQFF
TRBD1,TRBJ1-1,.,TRBV7-2,TGTGCCAGCAGGAGGTCTGACAGGGTTACTGAAGCTTTCTTT,CASRRSDRVTEAFF
.,TRBJ1-2,few,TRBV11-2,TGTGCCAGCAGCTTTGAAGTTAGGGACTATGGCTACACCTTC,CASSFEVRDYGYTF
TRBD1,TRBJ2-2,.,TRBV10-3,TGTGCCATCACCAACAGGGGGGATGAGGGCGGGGAGCTGTTTTTT,CAITNRGDEGGELFF
TRBD1,TRBJ1-1,few,TRBV20-1,TGCAGTGCTAGCGCGACAGGGCGGCCGGGGGCTGAAGCTTTCTTT,CSASATGRPGAEAFF
TRBD1,TRBJ2-2,many,TRBV12-3/TRBV12-4,TGTGCCAGCAGTTTAAACAGGGGGCTCACCGGGGAGCTGTTTTTT,CASSLNRGLTGELFF
TRBD1,TRBJ2-2,few,TRBV9,TGTGCCAGCAGCCAAACAGGGGATGACACCGGGGAGCTGTTTTTT,CASSQTGDDTGELFF
.,TRBJ2-5,once,TRBV5-1,TGCGCCAGCAGAGGGCTTGGCACCCAAGAGACCCAGTACTTC,CASRGLGTQETQYF
TRBD1,TRBJ2-7,few,TRBV27,TGTGCCAGCAGTTATTTGGGAAAGGGACAGGGGGACGAGCAGTACTTC,CASSYLGKGQGDEQYF
TRBD1,TRBJ1-4,.,TRBV6-1,TGTGCCAGCAGTAGAAGACAGGGCGAAAAACTGTTTTTT,CASSRRQGEKLFF
.,TRBJ1-2,.,TRBV5-6,TGTGCCAGCAGCTTGAGAGGTGCCGGACTCTATGGCTACACCTTC,CASSLRGAGLYGYTF
TRBD2,TRBJ2-1,.,TRBV6-1,TGTGCCAGCAGTGAATTTTCAAAGGGACTAGCGGCCTACAATGAGCAGTTCTTC,CASSEFSKGLAAYNEQFF
.,TRBJ2-5,few,TRBV18,TGTGCCAGCTCACCACGGGTCAGCAAACTGGGTGAGACCCAGTACTTC,CASSPRVSKLGETQYF
.,TRBJ1-1,few,TRBV3-1,TGTGCCAGCAGCCAAGGTTCCGGGGAAGTAATCGGCACTGAAGCTTTCTTT,CASSQGSGEVIGTEAFF
TRBD1,TRBJ1-5,.,TRBV6-2/TRBV6-3,TGTGCCAGCAGTTATCGACAGGGATCACAGCCCCAGCATTTT,CASSYRQGSQPQHF
TRBD1,TRBJ2-7,few,TRBV20-1,TGCAGTGCGTCGGGACAGGGTCCCTACGAGCAGTACTTC,CSASGQGPYEQYF
.,TRBJ1-5,few,TRBV6-2/TRBV6-3,TGTGCCAGCAGTTACTATCCGCCAAAAGACAGCTATAGCAATCAGCCCCAGCATTTT,CASSYYPPKDSYSNQPQHF
.,TRBJ1-5,.,TRBV7-9,TGTGCCGGAATGGACGGGGATAGCAATCAGCCCCAGCATTTT,CAGMDGDSNQPQHF
TRBD2,TRBJ2-7,few,TRBV9,TGTGCCAGCAGCGGGGCTACTAGCGGGAGTTACGAGCAGTACTTC,CASSGATSGSYEQYF
TRBD1,TRBJ2-2,few,TRBV6-5,TGTGCCAGCAGTTACACTTGGGACAGCAACACCGGGGAGCTGTTTTTT,CASSYTWDSNTGELFF
TRBD1,TRBJ2-4,.,TRBV6-5,TGTGCCAGCAGTTACTCGTTACAGGGGATGAACATTCAGTACTTC,CASSYSLQGMNIQYF
TRBD1,TRBJ1-1,few,TRBV18,TGTGCCAGCTCACCGACGACAGGGGTGGGCACTGAAGCTTTCTTT,CASSPTTGVGTEAFF
.,TRBJ1-5,.,TRBV28,TGTGCCAGCAGTTTTGCCGGACGCATGGGAGAAGGGTGGGATCAGCCCCAGCATTTT,CASSFAGRMGEGWDQPQHF
TRBD1,TRBJ2-7,few,TRBV24-1,TGTGCCACCAGTGACCTCTGGGGGGACAGGGGAGGCTCCTACGAGCAGTACTTC,CATSDLWGDRGGSYEQYF
.,TRBJ1-5,.,TRBV6-9,TGTGCCAGCAGTTACGGTCGCCCAGAGAATCAGCCCCAGCATTTT,CASSYGRPENQPQHF
.,TRBJ1-1,few,TRBV6-5,TGTGCCAGCAGTTTACCGAAACAGGGACATTCTTTCTTT,CASSLPKQGHSFF
.,TRBJ2-1,.,TRBV15,TGTGCCACGAAGACGGGTTATCACGAGCAGTTCTTC,CATKTGYHEQFF
TRBD1,TRBJ1-1,few,TRBV6-1,TGTGCCAGCAGTGAAGGGGGGGACAGGGACGGGGAAGATGAAGCTTTCTTT,CASSEGGDRDGEDEAFF
.,TRBJ1-5,.,TRBV5-1,TGCGCCAGCAGCACCGACGGGGCCAATCAGCCCCAGCATTTT,CASSTDGANQPQHF
.,TRBJ1-1,.,TRBV4-2,TGTGCCAGCAGCCCCTCTACACGTAACACTGAAGCTTTCTTT,CASSPSTRNTEAFF
TRBD1,TRBJ2-5,.,TRBV5-1,TGCGCCAGCAGAACAGGGACAGGGTTACAGACCCAGTACTTC,CASRTGTGLQTQYF
.,TRBJ1-1,few,TRBV7-2,TGTGCCAGCAGGAGTGGCCTTAACACTGAAGCTTTCTTT,CASRSGLNTEAFF
.,TRBJ1-2,many,TRBV6-1,TGTGCCAGCAGTGCTCTCAGGGTGGATGGCTACACCTTC,CASSALRVDGYTF
.,TRBJ1-1,.,TRBV20-1,TGCAGTGCTAGAATAAGACAGGAAGCTTTCTTT,CSARIRQEAFF
TRBD1,TRBJ1-1,few,TRBV11-2,TGTGCCAGCAGCTTAGCCCCTAGGACAGGGGGCTTTTACACTGAAGCTTTCTTT,CASSLAPRTGGFYTEAFF
TRBD1,TRBJ1-4,many,TRBV2,TGTGCCAGCAGGAGAGACAGGGGTGATGAAAAACTGTTTTTT,CASRRDRGDEKLFF
.,TRBJ1-1,few,TRBV19,TGTGCCAGTAGTATAGTACCCAACACTGAAGCTTTCTTT,CASSIVPNTEAFF
TRBD1,TRBJ1-5,few,TRBV6-1,TGTGCCAGCGGGGACAGGCCTCAGCCCCAGCATTTT,CASGDRPQPQHF